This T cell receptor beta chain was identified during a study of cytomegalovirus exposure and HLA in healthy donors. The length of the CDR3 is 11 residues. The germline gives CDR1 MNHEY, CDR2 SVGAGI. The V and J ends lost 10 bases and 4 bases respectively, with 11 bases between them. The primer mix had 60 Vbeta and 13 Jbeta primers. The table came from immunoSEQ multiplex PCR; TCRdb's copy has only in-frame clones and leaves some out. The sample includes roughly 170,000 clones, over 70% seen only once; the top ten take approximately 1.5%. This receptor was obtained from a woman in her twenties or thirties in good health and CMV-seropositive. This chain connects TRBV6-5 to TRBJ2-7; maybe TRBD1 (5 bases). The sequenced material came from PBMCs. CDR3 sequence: CATKGWYEQYF. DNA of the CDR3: TGTGCCACCAAGGGGTGGTACGAGCAGTACTTC.